The 3 T cell receptor beta chains below come from one sample, sequenced in a study of T cell repertoires in cytomegalovirus infection. Via MiXCR, TCRdb re-called the reads, giving one row per CDR3 protein. This table holds around 550,000 distinct CDR3 sequences, approximately 26% found once. Sequenced input: PBMCs. These receptors were taken from a human donor in good health (CMV status not recorded). Some clones in this sample may be carry-over from other donors' samples.

The chain joins TRBV3-1 to TRBJ1-1; 8 positions agree with TRBD1. V dropped 3 bases and J dropped 10; count of bases not matched to a gene: 4. The CDR3 sequence is 12 residues long. From germline, CDR1 is LGHDT and CDR2 YNNKEL (reference sequence). The CDR3 DNA reads as TGTGCCAGCAGCCAGACAGGGGATTCAGCTTTCTTT. Translated: CASSQTGDSAFF.

This clonotype was recorded many times. The genes are TRBV7-9 and TRBJ2-3, with D unresolved. The germline gives CDR1 SEHNR, CDR2 FQNEAQ (reference sequence). This CDR3 contains 14 residues. Trimming shortened V by 8 bases and J by 0 bases, and 12 bases separated the two germline ends. The CDR3 region is CASSPVLSTDTQYF. CDR3 nucleotide sequence: TGTGCCAGCTCCCCGGTCCTTAGCACAGATACGCAGTATTTT.

This clonotype was recorded at least ten times. The chain uses TRBV7-2 and TRBJ2-7, with TRBD1 as a possible D gene (6 bases). Germline V CDR1 and CDR2: SGHTA, FQGNSA. The CDR3 loop spans 16 amino acids. The germline V and J ends were trimmed by 1 base and 4 bases, with 17 bases remaining between them. CDR3 DNA: TGTGCCAGCAGCTTAGTTTGGGGGCAGGTGTCGTACGAGCAGTACTTC. Residues: CASSLVWGQVSYEQYF.